The entry below gives a single TCR beta chain sequence along with its context. These data come from a study of blood T cell repertoires in COVID-19. Study-wide context: From the United States, Italy and Spain came samples of acute and convalescent COVID-19. PBMCs, B-cell-depleted T cells, or T cells were the source of the cDNA or gDNA that made up the material.

The CDR3 runs 13 residues. Germline V gene sequence: CDR1 SGHDN, CDR2 FVKESK. V gave up 5 bases and J gave up 6 bases; unmatched junction bases: 5. In the original processing: From reference gene primer amplification, estimates of nucleated cell counts were derived. Sequencing was performed with immunoSEQ multiplex PCR; in TCRdb, only in-frame clones are kept and a portion is missing. V and J calls and clone size are as listed in that table; D and trimming were resolved from the DNA. The sample holds about 150,000 clones; approximately 89% are singletons and the top ten take roughly a tenth. This TCR derives from a man aged 60 to 69 with active or convalescent COVID-19. The chain carries TRBV14 and TRBJ2-7; 9 positions match TRBD1. The sample taken for sequencing was peripheral blood. The CDR3 bases are TGTGCCAGCAGCGGGACAGGGCAGGGCGAGCAGTACTTC. It is translated as CASSGTGQGEQYF.